Below, one T cell receptor (beta chain) is given with its context. The record originates from a study of control samples from healthy donors and cancer patients. Sequencing was performed with immunoSEQ multiplex PCR; in TCRdb, only in-frame clones are kept and a portion is missing. The repertoire has about 54,000 clones, 95% to 97% of them found once; the top ten carry around 1.9%. CDR1 is WSHSY and CDR2 is SAAADI in the germline V gene. The V gene end was trimmed by 4 bases and the J gene end by 6 bases; junction bases not matched to a gene: 1. This CDR3 spans 15 amino acids. The chain employs TRBV10-2 and TRBJ2-1, with 15 bases aligning to TRBD2. The receptor's source is a woman in her 30s in good health. The material sequenced was blood. DNA of the CDR3: TGCGCCAGCAGTGTGGGACTAGCGGGAGGCAATGAGCAGTTCTTC. Translating gives CASSVGLAGGNEQFF.